This T cell receptor beta chain was identified during a study of vaccination effects on CD4 cells after COVID-19. CDR3 length: 14 amino acids. Unmatched junction bases numbered 4, after V lost 8 bases and J lost 6 bases. Germline CDR1 is MNHEY and CDR2 is SVGAGI. Data came from immunoSEQ multiplex PCR; TCRdb stores just in-frame clones and leaves some out. The table includes 50,000 to 70,000 clones, about two thirds detected once. Culturing for more than eight days preceded CD4+ T cell isolation. Concerning this clone itself: The antigen is unknown.

This receptor was obtained from a human donor who had a prior SARS-CoV-2 infection. The genes are TRBV6-5 and TRBJ2-5, with 15 bases matching TRBD2. The sample consisted of CD4+ T cells from PBMCs cultured without peptide, taken before COVID-19 vaccination. The DNA for the CDR3 is TGTGCCAGCCGGACTAGCGGGAGGGACCAGACCCAGTACTTC. This encodes CASRTSGRDQTQYF.